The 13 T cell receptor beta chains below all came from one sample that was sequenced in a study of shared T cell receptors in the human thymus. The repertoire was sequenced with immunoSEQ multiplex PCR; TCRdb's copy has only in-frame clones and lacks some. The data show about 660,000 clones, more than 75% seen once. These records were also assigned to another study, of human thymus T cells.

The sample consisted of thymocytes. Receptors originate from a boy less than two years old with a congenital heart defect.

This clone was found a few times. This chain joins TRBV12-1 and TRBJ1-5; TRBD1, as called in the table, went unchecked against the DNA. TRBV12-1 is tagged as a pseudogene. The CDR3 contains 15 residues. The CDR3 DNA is TGTGCCAGCAGCTTTGTCAGGGGGCGCGATCGGCCCCAGCATTTT. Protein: CASSFVRGRDRPQHF.

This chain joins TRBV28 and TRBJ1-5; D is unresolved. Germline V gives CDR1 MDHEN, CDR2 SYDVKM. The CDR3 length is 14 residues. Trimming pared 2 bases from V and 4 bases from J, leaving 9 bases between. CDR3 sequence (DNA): TGTGCCAGCAGTTTACGCAGGCTTAATCAGCCCCAGCATTTT. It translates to CASSLRRLNQPQHF.

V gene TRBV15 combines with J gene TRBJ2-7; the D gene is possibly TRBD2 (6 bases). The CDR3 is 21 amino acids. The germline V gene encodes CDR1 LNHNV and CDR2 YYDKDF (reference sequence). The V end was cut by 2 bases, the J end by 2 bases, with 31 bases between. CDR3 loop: CATSRSNPPGTSSGGTYEQYF. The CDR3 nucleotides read TGTGCCACCAGCAGATCCAACCCCCCCGGGACGAGCTCTGGCGGGACCTACGAGCAGTACTTC.

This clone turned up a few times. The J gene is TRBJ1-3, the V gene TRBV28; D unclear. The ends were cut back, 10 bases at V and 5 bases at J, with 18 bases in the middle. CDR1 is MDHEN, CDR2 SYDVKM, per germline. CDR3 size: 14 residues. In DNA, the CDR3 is TGTGCCACGCAAAGAGGGCCCTTCCGAAACACCATATATTTT. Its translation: CATQRGPFRNTIYF.

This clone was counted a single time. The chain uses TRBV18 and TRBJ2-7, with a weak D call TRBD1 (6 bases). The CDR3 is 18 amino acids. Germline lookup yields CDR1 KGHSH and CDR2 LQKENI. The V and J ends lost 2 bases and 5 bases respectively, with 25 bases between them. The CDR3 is CASSPTSVSGVTGNEQYF. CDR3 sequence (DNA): TGTGCCAGCTCACCAACATCGGTTTCAGGGGTCACGGGGAACGAGCAGTACTTC.

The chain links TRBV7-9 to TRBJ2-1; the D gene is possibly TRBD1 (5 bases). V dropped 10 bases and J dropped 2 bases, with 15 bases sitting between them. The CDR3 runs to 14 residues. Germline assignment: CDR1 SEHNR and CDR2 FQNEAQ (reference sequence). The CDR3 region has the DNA TGTGCCACCACACAGGTTCGCACCTACAATGAGCAGTTCTTC. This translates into CATTQVRTYNEQFF.

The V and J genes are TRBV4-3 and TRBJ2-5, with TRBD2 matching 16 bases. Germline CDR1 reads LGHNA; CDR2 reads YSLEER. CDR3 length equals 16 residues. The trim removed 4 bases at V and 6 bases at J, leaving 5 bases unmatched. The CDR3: CASSLGLAGGPKTQYF. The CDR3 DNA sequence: TGCGCCAGCAGCCTGGGACTAGCGGGAGGGCCGAAGACCCAGTACTTC.

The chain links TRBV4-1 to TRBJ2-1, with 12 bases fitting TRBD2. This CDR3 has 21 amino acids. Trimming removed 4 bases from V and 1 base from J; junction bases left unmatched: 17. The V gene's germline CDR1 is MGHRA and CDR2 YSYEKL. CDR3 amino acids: CASSPPEDLAGGPSSYNEQFF. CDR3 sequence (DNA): TGCGCCAGCAGCCCCCCCGAGGATCTAGCGGGGGGGCCATCATCCTACAATGAGCAGTTCTTC.

The CDR3 loop is CASSPLAGQGGGDDNEQFF. The CDR3 DNA reads TGTGCCAGCAGCCCCCTCGCAGGGCAAGGCGGGGGTGATGACAATGAGCAGTTCTTC. The chain recombines TRBV27 with TRBJ2-1; 7 bases match TRBD2. This CDR3 comprises 19 residues. The germline CDR1 and CDR2 sequences are MNHEY and SMNVEV (reference sequence). V was pared by 6 bases and J by 5 bases, with 22 bases of the junction left unmatched.

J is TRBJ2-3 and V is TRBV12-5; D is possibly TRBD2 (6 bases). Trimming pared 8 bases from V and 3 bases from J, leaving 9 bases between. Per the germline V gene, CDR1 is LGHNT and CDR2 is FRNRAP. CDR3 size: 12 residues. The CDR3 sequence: CASFGGTDTQYF. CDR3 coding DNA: TGTGCTAGTTTCGGGGGAACAGATACGCAGTATTTT.

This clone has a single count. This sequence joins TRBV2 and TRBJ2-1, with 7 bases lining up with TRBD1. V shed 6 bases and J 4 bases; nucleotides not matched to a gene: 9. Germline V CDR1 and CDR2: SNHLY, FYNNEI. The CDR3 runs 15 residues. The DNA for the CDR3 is TGTGCCAGCAGCCACAGGGGTTCATCATACAATGAGCAGTTCTTC. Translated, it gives CASSHRGSSYNEQFF. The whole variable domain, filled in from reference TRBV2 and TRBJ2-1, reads EPEVTQTPSHQVTQMGQEVILRCVPISNHLYFYWYRQILGQKVEFLVSFYNNEISEKSEIFDDQFSVERPDGSNFTLKIRSTKLEDSAMYFCASSHRGSSYNEQFFGPGTRLTVL.

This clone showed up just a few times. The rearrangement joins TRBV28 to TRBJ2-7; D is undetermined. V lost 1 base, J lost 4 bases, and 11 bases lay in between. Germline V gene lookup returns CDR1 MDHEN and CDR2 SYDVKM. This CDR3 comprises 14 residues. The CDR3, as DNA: TGTGCCAGCAGTTTATCTATAGTCCCATACGAGCAGTACTTC. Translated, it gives CASSLSIVPYEQYF.

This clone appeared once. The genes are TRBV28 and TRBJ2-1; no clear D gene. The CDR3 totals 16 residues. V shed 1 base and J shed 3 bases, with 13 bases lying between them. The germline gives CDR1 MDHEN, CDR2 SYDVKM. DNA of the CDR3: TGTGCCAGCAGTTTATATCGCGGAGAAATCTACAATGAGCAGTTCTTC. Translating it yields CASSLYRGEIYNEQFF.